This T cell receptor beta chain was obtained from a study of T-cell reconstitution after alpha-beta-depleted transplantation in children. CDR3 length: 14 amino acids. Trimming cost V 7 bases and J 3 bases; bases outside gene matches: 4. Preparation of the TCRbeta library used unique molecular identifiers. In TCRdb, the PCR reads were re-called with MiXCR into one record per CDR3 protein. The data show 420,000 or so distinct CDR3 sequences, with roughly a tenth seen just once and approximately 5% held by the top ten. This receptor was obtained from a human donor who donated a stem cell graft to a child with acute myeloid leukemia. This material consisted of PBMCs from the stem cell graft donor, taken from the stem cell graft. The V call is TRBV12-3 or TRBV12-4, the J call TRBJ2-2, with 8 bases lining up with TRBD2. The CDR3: CASNSGGDTGELFF. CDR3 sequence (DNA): TGTGCCAGCAATTCCGGGGGGGACACCGGGGAGCTGTTTTTT.